Shown below are 32 T cell receptor beta chains from a single sample sequenced in a study of shared clonotypes between healthy human individuals (TCRdb year 2020). For the CD8 naive samples, CD45RO-negative cells were positively selected for CCR7, yielding a CD45RA+CCR7+ population from which TemRA cells were excluded. Receptor libraries were prepared by the immunoSEQ multiplex PCR assay. Entries here come from immuneACCESS through TCRdb and include only in-frame sequences with V and J called. Some clones fail to appear in such tables; in the studies checked, an unresolved V gene covers under half of the shortfall, and the cause of the remainder is unknown. For this sample the table gives just over 2,000,000 clones, of which less than 95% were detected only once. The ten biggest clones cover 0.85% to 1.2% of the sample. Input material: naive CD8+ T cells sorted from blood. Explained via the paper, the cell subset or site label denotes: CD45RA+CCR7+. The source of these receptors is a man between 18 and 35 years old in good health.

The chain combines TRBV19 with TRBJ1-1; D is perhaps TRBD1 (6 bases). From germline, CDR1 is LNHDA and CDR2 SQIVND (reference sequence). The germline V and J ends were trimmed by 7 bases and 0 bases, with 12 bases remaining between them. The CDR3 totals 14 residues. The DNA for the CDR3 is TGTGCCAGTACCGTTGGACAGATGAACACTGAAGCTTTCTTT. Residues: CASTVGQMNTEAFF.

This chain connects TRBV9 to TRBJ2-5, with D unresolved. Germline V CDR1 and CDR2: SGDLS, YYNGEE. V was shortened by 0 bases and J by 3 bases, with 9 bases between the two germline ends. This CDR3 has 14 amino acids. CDR3 loop: CASSVGREEETQYF. CDR3 bases: TGTGCCAGCAGCGTAGGTAGGGAAGAAGAGACCCAGTACTTC.

Comments on this clone: The sample carries other DNA sequences with the same CDR3. V is TRBV7-2 and J is TRBJ2-7; possible D gene TRBD2, 5 bases. V was trimmed by 0 bases and J by 2 bases, leaving 5 bases between them. CDR1 and CDR2 from the germline V gene are SGHTA and FQGNSA. The length of the CDR3 is 13 residues. Here the CDR3 DNA reads TGTGCCAGCAGCTTAGCGGGAGCCTACGAGCAGTACTTC. As protein: CASSLAGAYEQYF. The full variable domain, with the rest looked up from reference TRBV7-2 and TRBJ2-7, is GAGVSQSPSNKVTEKGKDVELRCDPISGHTALYWYRQSLGQGLEFLIYFQGNSAPDKSGLPSDRFSAERTGGSVSTLTIQRTQQEDSAVYLCASSLAGAYEQYFGPGTRLTVT.

With regard to this clone: This sample also contains other DNA sequences that code for the same CDR3. The V and J genes are TRBV29-1 and TRBJ2-1; D remains unclear. With 0 bases removed from V and 0 bases from J, the gap between germline ends came to 6 bases. Germline loops: CDR1 SQVTM, CDR2 ANQGSEA. The CDR3 runs 14 residues. CDR3 sequence reads: CSVEEAGSYNEQFF. CDR3 DNA: TGCAGCGTTGAAGAAGCAGGCTCCTACAATGAGCAGTTCTTC.

The chain combines TRBV6-1 with TRBJ1-5, with a weak D call TRBD1 (5 bases). From germline, CDR1 is MNHNS and CDR2 SASEGT. The CDR3 contains 17 residues. V lost 1 base, J lost 6 bases, and 19 bases lay in between. Written as DNA, the CDR3 is TGTGCCAGCAGTGAAGAGTCGGATTATATGGGGGTTCAGCCCCAGCATTTT. Its translation is CASSEESDYMGVQPQHF.

The rearrangement uses TRBV9 and TRBJ2-1; 10 bases match TRBD2. V lost 3 bases to trimming and J lost 3 bases; unmatched junction nucleotides: 6. Germline V gene lookup returns CDR1 SGDLS and CDR2 YYNGEE. This CDR3 spans 16 amino acids. CDR3 region: CASSAPSGGIYNEQFF. Here the CDR3 DNA reads TGTGCCAGCAGCGCACCTAGCGGGGGCATCTACAATGAGCAGTTCTTC.

This clone has a single count. The chain carries TRBV6-5 and TRBJ1-5; no clear D. CDR3 length: 16 residues. CDR1 and CDR2 from the germline V gene are MNHEY and SVGAGI. V was clipped by 0 bases and J by 5 bases, with 14 bases between them. The chain's CDR3 is CASSYSEGRADQPQHF. The CDR3 nucleotides are TGTGCCAGCAGTTACTCGGAAGGGAGGGCGGATCAGCCCCAGCATTTT.

This chain joins TRBV30 and TRBJ2-1, with D tentatively TRBD2 (6 bases). The V and J ends lost 1 base and 6 bases respectively, with 10 bases between them. CDR1 is GTSNPN and CDR2 is SVGIG in the germline V gene (reference sequence). This CDR3 has 13 amino acids. The DNA for the CDR3 is TGTGCCTGGAGTGCGGGGAGGATCAATGAGCAGTTCTTC. Its protein is CAWSAGRINEQFF.

This clone is a singleton in its sample. This chain joins TRBV7-9 and TRBJ2-1; D gene uncertain. Germline lookup yields CDR1 SEHNR and CDR2 FQNEAQ (reference sequence). With 3 bases removed from V and 0 bases from J, the gap between germline ends came to 9 bases. There are 15 residues in the CDR3. The CDR3 DNA is TGTGCCAGCAGCTTTGTGGAGAGCTCCTACAATGAGCAGTTCTTC. The encoded protein is CASSFVESSYNEQFF.

V gene TRBV5-6 combines with J gene TRBJ2-7; D gene uncertain. Germline loops: CDR1 SGHDT, CDR2 YYEEEE. V was clipped by 4 bases and J by 7 bases, with 9 bases between them. The CDR3 totals 11 residues. CDR3 bases: TGTGCCAGCAGCGCCGGGTGGGAGCAGTACTTC. It codes for CASSAGWEQYF.

This clone was seen a single time. This chain uses TRBV4-1 with TRBJ2-7; the match to TRBD1 covers 8 bases. V trimming: 4 bases; J trimming: 3 bases; junction bases outside the gene matches: 11. Germline V gene data show CDR1 as MGHRA and CDR2 as YSYEKL. The CDR3 is 16 amino acids. DNA for the CDR3: TGCGCCAGCAGCCCGATCAGGGGGCAGAGCCTCTACGAGCAGTACTTC. It specifies CASSPIRGQSLYEQYF.

The chain links TRBV5-1 to TRBJ2-7; the match to TRBD1 covers 10 bases. The junction had 7 bases not matched to a gene; V was cut back by 4 bases and J by 3 bases. Germline CDR1 and CDR2: SGHRS and YFSETQ. This CDR3 has 15 residues. The CDR3 nucleotides are TGCGCCAGCAGCCTCGGACAGGGGGAACTCTACGAGCAGTACTTC. Its translation is CASSLGQGELYEQYF.

This clone was seen a single time. The CDR3 coding sequence is TGTGCCAGCAGCTCGACAGACTCTGGAAACACCATATATTTT. This sequence encodes CASSSTDSGNTIYF. This sequence joins TRBV11-3 and TRBJ1-3, with D possibly being TRBD1 (5 bases). The V gene's germline CDR1 is SGHNT and CDR2 YENEEA. The CDR3 is 14 amino acids. V was trimmed by 4 bases and J by 0 bases, leaving 7 bases between them.

This clone came up once. V and J are TRBV5-1 and TRBJ2-7; TRBD2 aligns across 11 bases. The CDR3 loop spans 15 amino acids. The trim removed 5 bases at V and 2 bases at J, leaving 6 bases unmatched. In germline, CDR1 is SGHRS, CDR2 YFSETQ. CDR3 in DNA: TGCGCCAGCAGTACCCGACTAGCGGGGACCTACGAGCAGTACTTC. As protein: CASSTRLAGTYEQYF.

The CDR3 DNA reads as TGTGCCAGCAGCCTGGGGGAAGGACTCGAGCAGTACTTC. The encoded protein is CASSLGEGLEQYF. The chain has TRBV5-6 and TRBJ2-7, with D perhaps matching TRBD1 or TRBD2 (5 bases each). V dropped 4 bases and J dropped 6 bases, with 14 bases sitting between them. The CDR3 extends over 13 amino acids. CDR1 SGHDT and CDR2 YYEEEE come from the germline V gene.

CDR3 bases: TGCGCCAGCAGCCAAGTGATACAGGGGAAAAACATTCAGTACTTC. The encoded protein is CASSQVIQGKNIQYF. This chain links TRBV4-1 with TRBJ2-4; TRBD1 aligns across 7 bases. The V gene's germline CDR1 is MGHRA and CDR2 YSYEKL. The CDR3 length is 15 residues. The trim removed 1 base at V and 4 bases at J, leaving 4 bases unmatched.

Worth noting for this clone: A read error may produce the germline difference seen at one junction end. The V and J genes are TRBV7-7 and TRBJ2-1, with 9 bases lining up with TRBD2. There are 15 residues in the CDR3. CDR1 and CDR2 from the germline V gene are SSHAT and FNYEAQ (reference sequence). The CDR3 sequence: CASSLSSGTFNEQFF. DNA of the CDR3: TGTGCTAGCAGCTTATCTAGCGGGACCTTCAATGAGCAGTTCTTC.

About this clone: Additional DNA sequences in this sample encode the identical CDR3. This chain links TRBV7-6 with TRBJ2-2, with D maybe TRBD1 (6 bases). Germline assignment: CDR1 SGHVS and CDR2 FNYEAQ. V lost 0 bases and J 7 bases, leaving 6 bases between the germline ends. The CDR3 length is 13 residues. The CDR3 loop reads CASSLADSGELFF. In DNA form, the CDR3 reads TGTGCCAGCAGCTTAGCGGACAGCGGGGAGCTGTTTTTT.

CDR3 region: CASSETSVGPDTQYF. The CDR3 nucleotides read TGTGCCAGCAGCGAGACTAGCGTCGGCCCAGATACGCAGTATTTT. The chain recombines TRBV25-1 with TRBJ2-3, with 8 bases matching TRBD2. Germline V lookup: CDR1 MGHDK, CDR2 SYGVNS. This CDR3 spans 15 amino acids. Losses at the gene ends were 6 bases for V and 4 bases for J; bases not matched to a gene: 9.

The chain links TRBV13 to TRBJ2-7, with D perhaps TRBD1 (6 bases). V was cut by 2 bases and J by 2 bases, with 13 bases left in between. The CDR3 extends over 15 amino acids. Germline V gene sequence: CDR1 PRHDT, CDR2 FYEKMQ (reference sequence). CDR3 nucleotides: TGTGCCAGCAGCTTAATGGGGGCCTACCCCTACGAGCAGTACTTC. It yields the protein CASSLMGAYPYEQYF. Full variable domain (outside the CDR3, taken from reference TRBV13 and TRBJ2-7): AAGVIQSPRHLIKEKRETATLKCYPIPRHDTVYWYQQGPGQDPQFLISFYEKMQSDKGSIPDRFSAQQFSDYHSELNMSSLELGDSALYFCASSLMGAYPYEQYFGPGTRLTVT.

The rearrangement joins TRBV5-1 to TRBJ2-7; 11 bases map to TRBD2. Germline loops: CDR1 SGHRS, CDR2 YFSETQ. CDR3 length equals 13 residues. V was pared by 7 bases and J by 1 base, with 1 base of the junction left unmatched. CDR3 coding DNA: TGCGCCAGCCGACTAGCGGGGTCCTACGAGCAGTACTTC. This codes for CASRLAGSYEQYF.

In the case of this clone: Other DNA sequences within the sample encode an identical CDR3. This rearrangement joins TRBV27 to TRBJ1-5; D gene ambiguous. V was clipped by 2 bases and J by 3 bases, with 8 bases between them. The CDR3 contains 14 residues. The germline gives CDR1 MNHEY, CDR2 SMNVEV (reference sequence). CDR3 nucleotide sequence: TGTGCCAGCAGTTTAAGAGGCTCCAATCAGCCCCAGCATTTT. This translates into CASSLRGSNQPQHF.

The chain joins TRBV5-6 to TRBJ2-5; 7 nucleotides align to TRBD1. CDR3 length: 17 residues. Germline loops: CDR1 SGHDT, CDR2 YYEEEE. V dropped 0 bases and J dropped 2; count of bases not matched to a gene: 10. For the CDR3, the DNA is TGTGCCAGCAGCTTGGGACAGGGCCTCTTGGGGCAAGAGACCCAGTACTTC. Translation gives CASSLGQGLLGQETQYF.

The J gene is TRBJ1-6, the V gene TRBV21-1; no DNA check was done on the table's D call, TRBD1. TRBV21-1 constitutes a pseudogene. CDR3 length: 18 amino acids. CDR3 residues: CASSKEGQGYSYNSPLHF. The CDR3 DNA reads TGTGCCAGCAGCAAAGAGGGACAGGGGTATTCCTATAATTCACCCCTCCACTTT.

This clone was counted only a few times. This chain uses TRBV7-2 with TRBJ1-2; D possibly corresponds to TRBD1 (6 bases). V dropped 5 bases and J dropped 4 bases, with 14 bases sitting between them. The CDR3 has 14 amino acids. Germline V gene sequence: CDR1 SGHTA, CDR2 FQGNSA. CDR3 DNA: TGTGCCAGCAGCCTAGGACAGATTTTCTATGGCTACACCTTC. Residues: CASSLGQIFYGYTF. Using reference TRBV7-2 and TRBJ1-2 for the parts outside the CDR3, the full variable domain is GAGVSQSPSNKVTEKGKDVELRCDPISGHTALYWYRQSLGQGLEFLIYFQGNSAPDKSGLPSDRFSAERTGGSVSTLTIQRTQQEDSAVYLCASSLGQIFYGYTFGSGTRLTVV.

This chain uses TRBV13 with TRBJ2-5; 11 bases match TRBD1. The CDR3 length is 16 residues. After removal of 5 bases from V and 4 bases from J, the junction contained 9 bases not matched to a gene. Germline CDR1 is PRHDT and CDR2 is FYEKMQ (reference sequence). CDR3 coding DNA: TGTGCCAGCAGCCCATGGCGGGACAGGGGGACAGAGACCCAGTACTTC. Protein sequence: CASSPWRDRGTETQYF.

The chain joins TRBV6-1 to TRBJ2-7; no reliable D call. The CDR3 is 15 amino acids. Germline V gene data show CDR1 as MNHNS and CDR2 as SASEGT. V was pared by 1 base and J by 0 bases, with 10 bases between. This CDR3 reads CASSEGVGSSYEQYF. The CDR3 nucleotides read TGTGCCAGCAGTGAAGGGGTAGGCAGCTCCTACGAGCAGTACTTC.

The J gene is TRBJ1-1, the V gene TRBV5-4; perhaps TRBD1 as D (6 bases). CDR1 and CDR2 from the germline V gene are SGHNT and YYREEE (reference sequence). This CDR3 contains 13 residues. The germline V and J ends were trimmed by 5 bases and 1 base, with 9 bases remaining between them. The CDR3 DNA reads TGTGCCAGCAGGCCAGGGGAGAACACTGAAGCTTTCTTT. This codes for CASRPGENTEAFF.

The chain carries TRBV6-5 and TRBJ2-1; D is unresolved. The CDR3 sequence is 16 residues long. V was pared by 4 bases and J by 5 bases, with 18 bases between. Germline-derived CDR1 and CDR2 are MNHEY and SVGAGI. The chain's CDR3 is CASSSRVVRLDNEQFF. The CDR3 nucleotides read TGTGCCAGCAGTTCCCGCGTTGTACGCTTGGACAATGAGCAGTTCTTC.

The gene calls are TRBV2 and TRBJ1-1; TRBD1 is a possible D gene (5 bases). V was clipped by 5 bases and J by 5 bases, with 15 bases between them. The CDR3 is 14 residues long. Germline CDR1 SNHLY, CDR2 FYNNEI. In nucleotides, the CDR3 is TGTGCCAGCAGTCCAGGGACTTTCCATACTGAAGCTTTCTTT. It is translated as CASSPGTFHTEAFF.

The chain has TRBV28 and TRBJ2-5, with D uncertain. The CDR3 contains 12 residues. CDR1 is MDHEN, CDR2 SYDVKM, per germline. Trimming removed 4 bases from V and 4 bases from J, with 7 bases in between. Written as DNA, the CDR3 is TGTGCCAGCAGTTCCCTAGGAGAGACCCAGTACTTC. Protein: CASSSLGETQYF.

V usage is TRBV9 and J usage is TRBJ2-7; tentative D call: TRBD1 (7 bases). There are 14 residues in the CDR3. Germline loops: CDR1 SGDLS, CDR2 YYNGEE. V lost 3 bases, J lost 5 bases, and 15 bases lay in between. CDR3 in DNA: TGTGCCAGCAGCGAGACAGGGACTCTCGACGAGCAGTACTTC. Translating it yields CASSETGTLDEQYF.